The 3 T cell receptor beta chains below were found in one sample sequenced in a study of OX40 agonist ivuxolimab in advanced cancers. The method was immunoSEQ multiplex PCR; TCRdb's version includes in-frame clones alone and lacks a portion of them. The sample lists approximately 82,000 clones; 84% were seen once. Sequenced here: CD4+ or CD8+ T cells sorted from blood, sampled in a trial of the OX40 agonist ivuxolimab. The receptors here all came from an adult with an advanced solid tumor such as melanoma, head and neck, liver or kidney cancer.

The gene calls are TRBV6-1 and TRBJ2-5; TRBD1 or TRBD2 may be the D gene (5 bases each). Germline V gives CDR1 MNHNS, CDR2 SASEGT. Trimming removed 0 bases at V and 2 bases at J, with 13 bases between. The CDR3 covers 16 residues. The CDR3 DNA is TGTGCCAGCAGTGAAGCGAGTCCAGGGACGCAAGAGACCCAGTACTTC. Translating gives CASSEASPGTQETQYF.

This chain connects TRBV7-2 to TRBJ1-1, with D unresolved. V lost 2 bases and J lost 1, with 5 bases in between. Germline-derived CDR1 and CDR2 are SGHTA and FQGNSA. CDR3 length equals 13 residues. The CDR3 region is CASSLISNTEAFF. DNA for the CDR3: TGTGCCAGCAGCTTAATCTCGAACACTGAAGCTTTCTTT.

V gene TRBV4-3 combines with J gene TRBJ1-1; D is unresolved. The CDR3 runs 14 residues. CDR1 is LGHNA, CDR2 YSLEER, per germline. Trimming removed 0 bases at V and 1 base at J, with 6 bases between. CDR3 nucleotide sequence: TGCGCCAGCAGCCAAGATCGGGCGAACACTGAAGCTTTCTTT. Translated, it gives CASSQDRANTEAFF.